A single sample gave rise to the 7 T cell receptor beta chains below, sequenced in a study of blood T cell repertoires in COVID-19. Clones were read by immunoSEQ multiplex PCR, and TCRdb kept only the in-frame ones, dropping some. The sample comprises approximately 85,000 clones, about 90% of which are singletons, and around 0.96% rests with the top ten. Sequences were obtained from peripheral blood. The receptors were sampled from a woman aged 45-65 years in a cohort sampled during active COVID-19.

The V gene is TRBV19, the J gene TRBJ1-1, with 7 bases matching TRBD1. The germline V gene encodes CDR1 LNHDA and CDR2 SQIVND (reference sequence). The V and J ends lost 3 bases and 5 bases, in that order; junction bases with no gene match: 12. The CDR3 loop spans 16 amino acids. CDR3 in amino acids: CASSILRGAGGTEAFF. CDR3 coding DNA: TGTGCCAGTAGTATCCTCAGGGGGGCCGGAGGAACTGAAGCTTTCTTT.

The CDR3 bases are TGCACCAGCCACCCGTCGGGGGTAGCGGGAGCCCCGGTTAATGAGCAGTTCTTC. It specifies CTSHPSGVAGAPVNEQFF. The chain is built from TRBV1 and TRBJ2-1; the DNA was not compared with TRBD2, the D call given in the table. TRBV1 is recorded as a pseudogene. The CDR3 covers 18 residues.

This clone was picked up one time. V usage is TRBV7-2 and J usage is TRBJ2-1; D gene uncertain. Germline V lookup: CDR1 SGHTA, CDR2 FQGNSA. Between the trimmed V and J ends, which lost 1 base and 9 bases, there was a span of 10 bases. The CDR3 is 13 residues long. CDR3 amino acids: CASSLEIRAEQFF. CDR3 sequence (DNA): TGTGCCAGCAGCTTAGAAATAAGAGCTGAGCAGTTCTTC.

This clone appeared a few times. V gene TRBV19 combines with J gene TRBJ1-5; a weak D match, TRBD1 (5 bases). CDR3 length equals 13 residues. Trimming left V 7 bases short and J 6 bases short, with 13 bases between. Per germline, CDR1 LNHDA and CDR2 SQIVND (reference sequence). For the CDR3, the DNA is TGTGCCAGTACTCTGGACACGAGTCAGCCCCAGCATTTT. Its translation is CASTLDTSQPQHF.

This chain links TRBV7-2 with TRBJ1-2, with TRBD1 identical over 7 bases. The V gene's germline CDR1 is SGHTA and CDR2 FQGNSA. This CDR3 contains 15 residues. Trimming cost V 6 bases and J 1 base; bases outside gene matches: 8. CDR3 sequence: CASSFTGTVNYGYTF. As DNA, the CDR3 is TGTGCCAGCAGTTTTACCGGGACAGTTAACTATGGCTACACCTTC.

There are a few counts of this clone. J is TRBJ1-1 and V is TRBV27, with no clear D. Trimming cost V 3 bases and J 4 bases, with 9 bases left between them. Germline-derived CDR1 and CDR2 are MNHEY and SMNVEV (reference sequence). This CDR3 comprises 13 residues. CDR3 in amino acids: CASSLGEGTEAFF. CDR3 coding DNA: TGTGCCAGCAGTTTGGGTGAGGGCACTGAAGCTTTCTTT.

The chain links TRBV18 to TRBJ1-6, with TRBD1 matching 9 bases. This CDR3 is 16 amino acids long. Germline V lookup: CDR1 KGHSH, CDR2 LQKENI. Trimming removed 0 bases from V and 8 bases from J; junction bases left unmatched: 5. This chain's CDR3 is CASSPPNRGRDSPLHF. The CDR3 DNA is TGTGCCAGCTCACCACCCAACAGGGGGCGAGATTCACCCCTCCACTTT.